The 23 T cell receptor beta chains below all came from one sample that was sequenced in a study of blood T cell repertoires in COVID-19. Profiled with immunoSEQ multiplex PCR; TCRdb holds only in-frame clones, not every one. The table records about 80,000 clones, 80% of them present only once. The sequenced sample consisted of peripheral blood. The origin of the receptors is a woman between 35 and 50 years old with active or convalescent COVID-19.

V gene TRBV28 combines with J gene TRBJ2-3, with 10 bases matching TRBD2. This CDR3 contains 17 residues. The junction had 10 bases not matched to a gene; V was cut back by 7 bases and J by 0 bases. The germline gives CDR1 MDHEN, CDR2 SYDVKM. The CDR3 protein is CASISSSGGASTDTQYF. The CDR3, as DNA: TGTGCCAGCATTTCGTCTAGCGGGGGAGCTAGCACAGATACGCAGTATTTT.

The chain combines TRBV18 with TRBJ1-3; TRBD1 agrees at 7 bases. Germline-derived CDR1 and CDR2 are KGHSH and LQKENI. Trimming took 3 bases from V and 0 from J; bases not matched to a gene: 5. The length of the CDR3 is 16 residues. The CDR3 is CASSPRTGHSGNTIYF. CDR3 bases: TGTGCCAGCTCACCCCGGACAGGACACTCTGGAAACACCATATATTTT.

Only one count was recorded for this clone. The chain carries TRBV19 and TRBJ1-6; no clear D. Germline CDR1 LNHDA, CDR2 SQIVND (reference sequence). The CDR3 runs to 13 residues. With 5 bases removed from V and 7 bases from J, the gap between germline ends came to 9 bases. DNA of the CDR3: TGTGCCAGTAGTGAGAATCGCAATTCACCCCTCCACTTT. It codes for CASSENRNSPLHF. The full variable domain, completed using reference TRBV19 and TRBJ1-6, is DGGITQSPKYLFRKEGQNVTLSCEQNLNHDAMYWYRQDPGQGLRLIYYSQIVNDFQKGDIAEGYSVSREKKESFPLTVTSAQKNPTAFYLCASSENRNSPLHFGNGTRLTVT.

The V and J genes are TRBV10-3 and TRBJ2-5; 12 bases are shared with TRBD2. The CDR3 spans 14 residues. Germline trimming cut 3 bases from V and 5 bases from J; bases unmatched to any gene: 1. Germline V gene sequence: CDR1 ENHRY, CDR2 SYGVKD. In DNA, the CDR3 is TGTGCCATCAGTGAACTAGCGGGGGGTGAGACCCAGTACTTC. The encoded protein is CAISELAGGETQYF.

The rearrangement uses TRBV2 and TRBJ2-3, with 9 nucleotides matching TRBD2. The CDR3 loop spans 15 amino acids. The J segment lost 5 bases and the V segment lost 7 bases, leaving 10 bases of the junction unmatched. Germline assignment: CDR1 SNHLY and CDR2 FYNNEI. CDR3 sequence reads: CASNDGTSPRDTQYF. CDR3 bases: TGTGCCAGCAACGACGGGACTAGCCCCCGAGATACGCAGTATTTT.

CDR3 DNA sequence: TGTGCCAGCAGCCAGGGACAGGGGGAAGAAAAACTGTTTTTT. This encodes CASSQGQGEEKLFF. The chain is built from TRBV27 and TRBJ1-4; 11 bases are a match to TRBD1. Losses at the gene ends were 6 bases for V and 8 bases for J; bases not matched to a gene: 5. In germline, CDR1 is MNHEY, CDR2 SMNVEV (reference sequence). This CDR3 is built from 14 residues.

This clone was observed a handful of times. The V and J genes are TRBV5-8 and TRBJ2-5; the match to TRBD2 covers 11 bases. The CDR3 is 17 residues long. The germline CDR1 and CDR2 sequences are SGHTS and YDEGEE. J lost 1 base, V lost 0 bases, and 5 bases had no gene match. CDR3 loop: CASSLGGTSGIQETQYF. The CDR3 region has the DNA TGTGCCAGCAGCTTGGGGGGGACTAGCGGAATCCAAGAGACCCAGTACTTC.

The rearrangement joins TRBV19 to TRBJ1-2, with 7 bases that match TRBD1. CDR1 LNHDA and CDR2 SQIVND come from the germline V gene (reference sequence). V was clipped by 8 bases and J by 4 bases; unmatched bases: 7. This CDR3 spans 13 amino acids. The CDR3 DNA sequence: TGTGCCAGTCGAAACACAGGGGCCTATGGCTACACCTTC. It codes for CASRNTGAYGYTF.

The chain is built from TRBV18 and TRBJ2-1; 9 bases fit TRBD2. Germline lookup yields CDR1 KGHSH and CDR2 LQKENI. The CDR3 extends over 15 amino acids. The trim removed 4 bases at V and 4 bases at J, leaving 5 bases unmatched. The DNA for the CDR3 is TGTGCCAGCTCACTCTCTAGCGGGGATTACAATGAGCAGTTCTTC. This codes for CASSLSSGDYNEQFF.

This clone was recorded a few times. This rearrangement joins TRBV19 to TRBJ2-1; 15 bases fit TRBD2. The CDR3 is made up of 19 amino acids. Germline V lookup: CDR1 LNHDA, CDR2 SQIVND (reference sequence). J gave up 7 bases and V 4 bases, and 14 bases lay outside the gene matches. The CDR3 is CASSKRTSGRAGRENEQFF. CDR3 in DNA: TGTGCCAGTAGTAAGAGGACTAGCGGGAGGGCCGGACGTGAGAATGAGCAGTTCTTC.

The genes are TRBV6-5 and TRBJ2-2; no firm D call. Germline CDR1 is MNHEY and CDR2 is SVGAGI. Trimming took 2 bases from V and 1 from J, leaving 5 bases between them. The CDR3 runs to 14 residues. Here the CDR3 DNA reads TGTGCCAGCAGTTACCGACAGAACACCGGGGAGCTGTTTTTT. Translated: CASSYRQNTGELFF.

The chain carries TRBV24-1 and TRBJ1-5; TRBD1 might be the D (6 bases). The ends were cut back, 4 bases at V and 9 bases at J, with 18 bases in the middle. CDR1 KGHDR and CDR2 SFDVKD come from the germline V gene. The CDR3 contains 15 residues. In nucleotides, the CDR3 is TGTGCCACCAGTGACTCAACAGGGCCCGAGATGCCCCAGCATTTT. It yields the protein CATSDSTGPEMPQHF.

The V gene is TRBV4-1, the J gene TRBJ1-1; TRBD1 matches at 9 bases. V was pared by 2 bases and J by 6 bases, with 13 bases of the junction left unmatched. The CDR3 is 17 amino acids. The germline gives CDR1 MGHRA, CDR2 YSYEKL. This CDR3 is CASSQRQRPQGASEAFF. CDR3 nucleotides: TGCGCCAGCAGCCAACGTCAAAGGCCACAGGGGGCATCTGAAGCTTTCTTT.

The rearrangement uses TRBV29-1 and TRBJ2-3, with 9 bases lining up with TRBD2. V gave up 4 bases and J gave up 2 bases; unmatched junction bases: 4. The CDR3 length is 14 residues. CDR1 and CDR2 from the germline V gene are SQVTM and ANQGSEA. CDR3 sequence: CSVGVAGVTDTQYF. CDR3 bases: TGCAGCGTTGGGGTAGCGGGAGTCACAGATACGCAGTATTTT.

This clone has just a few counts. The chain links TRBV6-2 or TRBV6-3 to TRBJ2-2; 13 bases line up with TRBD2. Trimming took 5 bases from V and 4 from J; bases not matched to a gene: 13. CDR3 length equals 19 residues. Germline V gene lookup returns CDR1 MNHEY and CDR2 SVGEGT. The CDR3 DNA follows: TGTGCCAGCAGTGCCCGGACTAGCGGGGGAATGTGGGGCACCGGGGAGCTGTTTTTT. Protein: CASSARTSGGMWGTGELFF.

The table lists this clone with a few counts. Germline is not matched at one junction end, which may reflect a read error. The chain employs TRBV14 and TRBJ2-6; TRBD2 might be the D (5 bases). The germline V gene has CDR1 SGHDN and CDR2 FVKESK. The CDR3 runs 10 residues. DNA for the CDR3: TGTGCCAGCAGCGGGGTCCTGAGGGCTTTC. Translation: CASSGVLRAF.

The rearrangement uses TRBV28 and TRBJ2-3; 8 bases match TRBD1. Germline CDR1 and CDR2: MDHEN and SYDVKM. The trim removed 4 bases at V and 1 base at J, leaving 4 bases unmatched. This CDR3 contains 15 residues. CDR3 nucleotide sequence: TGTGCCAGCAGTTCTCCGACAGGGGGCACAGATACGCAGTATTTT. As protein: CASSSPTGGTDTQYF.

This chain connects TRBV19 to TRBJ1-1; the D is unclear. Germline loops: CDR1 LNHDA, CDR2 SQIVND (reference sequence). The CDR3 is made up of 13 amino acids. V was shortened by 5 bases and J by 1 base, with 8 bases between the two germline ends. In nucleotides, the CDR3 is TGTGCCAGTAGTTTAGCCCAGAACACTGAAGCTTTCTTT. Its protein is CASSLAQNTEAFF.

The chain joins TRBV2 to TRBJ2-1, with D perhaps TRBD1 (5 bases). V was clipped by 3 bases and J by 3 bases, with 15 bases between them. In germline, CDR1 is SNHLY, CDR2 FYNNEI. CDR3 length: 16 residues. CDR3 sequence reads: CASSDTDSVIYNEQFF. CDR3 in DNA: TGTGCCAGCAGTGATACTGACAGCGTAATCTACAATGAGCAGTTCTTC.

J is TRBJ2-3 and V is TRBV20-1; 11 nucleotides align to TRBD2. Losses at the gene ends were 3 bases for V and 3 bases for J; bases not matched to a gene: 8. This CDR3 region has 16 residues. CDR1 is DFQATT and CDR2 is SNEGSKA in the germline V gene (reference sequence). CDR3 sequence reads: CSASKLTSGRTDTQYF. CDR3 coding DNA: TGCAGTGCTAGTAAGTTAACTAGCGGGAGAACAGATACGCAGTATTTT.

This sequence joins TRBV6-5 and TRBJ2-7, with TRBD1 matching over 10 bases. The CDR3 spans 13 residues. With 0 bases clipped from V and 13 bases from J, the junction kept 6 bases outside the gene matches. Germline lookup yields CDR1 MNHEY and CDR2 SVGAGI. This CDR3 reads CASSYSRDRGNYF. DNA for the CDR3: TGTGCCAGCAGTTACTCGAGGGACAGGGGAAATTACTTC.

J is TRBJ2-2 and V is TRBV28; D may be TRBD2 (5 bases). The CDR3 is 15 amino acids. Trimming removed 5 bases from V and 5 bases from J, with 15 bases in between. The germline CDR1 and CDR2 sequences are MDHEN and SYDVKM. Here the CDR3 DNA reads TGTGCCAGCAGTCAAGTGACCCGAGGGACCGGGGAGCTGTTTTTT. This encodes CASSQVTRGTGELFF. The whole variable domain, remainder taken from reference TRBV28 and TRBJ2-2, is DVKVTQSSRYLVKRTGEKVFLECVQDMDHENMFWYRQDPGLGLRLIYFSYDVKMKEKGDIPEGYSVSREKKERFSLILESASTNQTSMYLCASSQVTRGTGELFFGEGSRLTVL.

The rearrangement uses TRBV11-2 and TRBJ2-3, with 14 bases matching TRBD2. Germline assignment: CDR1 SGHAT and CDR2 FQNNGV. Germline trimming cut 6 bases from V and 3 bases from J; bases unmatched to any gene: 8. The CDR3 loop spans 17 amino acids. The CDR3 here is CASRTGTSGSGTDTQYF. The CDR3 nucleotides read TGTGCCAGCAGGACCGGGACTAGCGGGAGCGGTACAGATACGCAGTATTTT.